A selection of T cell receptor beta chains follows, all from one sample in a study of CD8 T cells in Susac syndrome. TCRdb fed the immunoSEQ multiplex PCR reads into MiXCR, producing one record per CDR3 protein. The data contain more than 250,000 distinct CDR3 sequences, just over 90% of them singletons. The sample consisted of CD4+ T cells from PBMCs. These receptors were taken from a human donor with multiple sclerosis. CDR3s include the opening cysteine and the closing phenylalanine or tryptophan. The D gene is left open where the match is weak. Clone size is given for some rows only: seen once, a few or many times, or a class if the clone is expanded.

CDR3: CASSLSAQLWNGYTF
DNA: TGCGCCAGCAGCTTGTCGGCACAGCTATGGAATGGCTACACCTTC
D: NA
V: TRBV5-1
size: NA
J: TRBJ1-2

CDR3: CASSPPLRPMNTEAFF
DNA: TGTGCCAGTAGCCCCCCACTAAGACCGATGAACACTGAAGCTTTCTTT
D: NA
V: TRBV19
size: NA
J: TRBJ1-1

CDR3: CASSLGDLHNEQFF
DNA: TGCGCCAGCAGTCTCGGGGACCTACACAATGAGCAGTTCTTC
D: NA
V: TRBV5-1
size: NA
J: TRBJ2-1

CDR3: CASSRDPASGNTIYF
DNA: TGTGCCAGCAGCCGTGACCCGGCCTCTGGAAACACCATATATTTT
D: NA
V: TRBV7-2
size: NA
J: TRBJ1-3

CDR3: CASSSQRREKNYGYTF
DNA: TGTGCCAGCAGCTCCCAGCGGAGGGAGAAGAACTATGGCTACACCTTC
D: NA
V: TRBV5-8
size: NA
J: TRBJ1-2

CDR3: CASSLYRGSYEQYF
DNA: TGTGCCAGCAGTTTGTACAGGGGGAGCTACGAGCAGTACTTC
D: TRBD1
V: TRBV12-3/TRBV12-4
size: NA
J: TRBJ2-7

CDR3: CASSEVKRVGETQYF
DNA: TGTGCCAGCAGCGAGGTTAAGCGGGTTGGGGAGACCCAGTACTTC
D: NA
V: TRBV7-9
size: once
J: TRBJ2-5

CDR3: CASSLWTEVEAFF
DNA: TGTGCCAGCAGTTTATGGACGGAGGTTGAAGCTTTCTTT
D: NA
V: TRBV12-3/TRBV12-4
size: few
J: TRBJ1-1

CDR3: CASSTGLARGETQYF
DNA: TGTGCCAGCAGCACGGGACTAGCTCGGGGAGAGACCCAGTACTTC
D: TRBD2
V: TRBV9
size: NA
J: TRBJ2-5

CDR3: CASRTGSTDTQYF
DNA: TGTGCCAGCCGGACAGGTTCCACAGATACGCAGTATTTT
D: TRBD1
V: TRBV12-3/TRBV12-4
size: NA
J: TRBJ2-3

CDR3: CASSPLLLRDSSYEQYF
DNA: TGTGCCAGCAGTCCCTTACTACTCCGGGACTCATCCTACGAGCAGTACTTC
D: NA
V: TRBV6-1
size: NA
J: TRBJ2-7

CDR3: CSAPSGGAYGTQYF
DNA: TGCAGTGCGCCCAGCGGGGGGGCTTATGGGACGCAGTATTTT
D: TRBD2
V: TRBV20-1
size: NA
J: TRBJ2-3

CDR3: CASSIGRPGSGNTIYF
DNA: TGTGCCAGTAGTATAGGGCGCCCGGGTAGTGGAAACACCATATATTTT
D: NA
V: TRBV19
size: NA
J: TRBJ1-3

CDR3: CASTPSGRAGGNEQFF
DNA: TGTGCCAGCACCCCGAGTGGGCGGGCGGGCGGGAATGAGCAGTTCTTC
D: NA
V: TRBV7-2
size: NA
J: TRBJ2-1

CDR3: CAWGGPGLGTGELFF
DNA: TGTGCCTGGGGGGGTCCGGGCCTTGGGACCGGGGAGCTGTTTTTT
D: NA
V: TRBV30
size: NA
J: TRBJ2-2

CDR3: CASSPQDRGRRYF
DNA: TGTGCCAGCAGTCCCCAGGACCGGGGGCGCAGGTATTTT
D: NA
V: TRBV12-3/TRBV12-4
size: NA
J: TRBJ2-3

CDR3: CASSPGYTDTQYF
DNA: TGTGCCAGCAGCCCAGGCTACACAGATACGCAGTATTTT
D: NA
V: TRBV7-9
size: NA
J: TRBJ2-3

CDR3: CAISGWDISSYNEQFF
DNA: TGTGCCATCAGTGGTTGGGACATAAGCTCCTACAATGAGCAGTTCTTC
D: NA
V: TRBV10-3
size: NA
J: TRBJ2-1

CDR3: CASSQGRVQGNTEAFF
DNA: TGTGCCAGCAGCCAAGGCCGGGTACAGGGGAACACTGAAGCTTTCTTT
D: NA
V: TRBV3-1
size: NA
J: TRBJ1-1

CDR3: CASSFTGTENTEAFF
DNA: TGTGCCAGCAGCTTCACCGGGACGGAGAACACTGAAGCTTTCTTT
D: NA
V: TRBV9
size: NA
J: TRBJ1-1